This T cell receptor (beta chain) comes out of a study of T cell responses to AZD1222 COVID-19 vaccine. Study details: Second-dose intervals of approximately 4 or approximately 12 weeks were pooled. Study-wide findings and caveats: Reportedly, close to half of spike-specific TCRs are directed against unmutated variant regions.

Measured with immunoSEQ multiplex PCR; TCRdb has only the in-frame clones, and not every one. Of tens of thousands of clones in the sample, about 90% are singletons; the top ten hold 17%. Regarding this clone: Antigen unknown.

This receptor was taken from an adult in good health. The sample here was peripheral blood, taken on day 0 of AZD1222 vaccination.

DNA of the CDR3: TGTGCCAGCAGCCTATTAGCGGCGAGCACAGATACGCAGTATTTT. This gives the protein CASSLLAASTDTQYF. The chain joins TRBV13 to TRBJ2-3; D possibly corresponds to TRBD2 (6 bases). From germline, CDR1 is PRHDT and CDR2 FYEKMQ (reference sequence). The length of the CDR3 is 15 residues. Trimming took 5 bases from V and 0 from J, leaving 12 bases between them.